Each of the 4 T cell receptor beta chains below was sequenced from the same sample in a study of Ad26.COV2.S vaccination and SARS-CoV-2 variants. Treatment meaning: about 20 received Ad26.COV2.S at low or high dose, single or two shots; about 5 received placebo; per-sample allocation not given. Day 63 following the first vaccine or placebo injection was when the samples were taken. Profiling relied on immunoSEQ multiplex PCR, and the TCRdb table lists in-frame clones only, not all of them. The sample shows some 250,000 clones, around 89% of them seen only once. The material sequenced was peripheral blood, taken in a trial of Ad26.COV2.S vaccine versus placebo. These receptors originate from a person aged 18-60 years who received the Ad26.COV2.S COVID-19 vaccine or a placebo.

CDR3 bases: TGTGCCAGCAGCCCGGGACAGGGCTATGGCTACACCTTC. Translation gives CASSPGQGYGYTF. This rearrangement joins TRBV25-1 to TRBJ1-2; TRBD1 matches 9 bases. V was pared by 6 bases and J by 4 bases, with 3 bases of the junction left unmatched. The CDR3 has 13 residues. Germline V gene data show CDR1 as MGHDK and CDR2 as SYGVNS.

The J gene is TRBJ2-7, the V gene TRBV9; D is undetermined. Deletions cut 0 bases from V and 3 bases from J, with 10 bases between. In germline, CDR1 is SGDLS, CDR2 YYNGEE. CDR3 size: 14 residues. The CDR3 here is CASSVGLEFYEQYF. The CDR3 DNA is TGTGCCAGCAGCGTAGGGCTAGAGTTCTACGAGCAGTACTTC.

V gene TRBV4-1 combines with J gene TRBJ2-1; unclear D gene. Germline loops: CDR1 MGHRA, CDR2 YSYEKL. This CDR3 comprises 13 residues. The V and J ends lost 4 bases and 1 base respectively, with 5 bases between them. The CDR3 region has the DNA TGCGCCAGCAGCCCGAGGTCCTACAATGAGCAGTTCTTC. Translating gives CASSPRSYNEQFF.

This clone turned up a few times. This chain joins TRBV3-1 (or the pseudogene TRBV3-2) and TRBJ1-1; D remains ambiguous. The CDR3 runs 13 residues. V lost 2 bases, J lost 4 bases, and 8 bases lay in between. CDR1 LGHDT and CDR2 YNNKEL come from the germline V gene (reference sequence). The CDR3 protein is CASSQLEGTEAFF. Here the CDR3 DNA reads TGTGCCAGCAGCCAACTGGAGGGCACTGAAGCTTTCTTT.